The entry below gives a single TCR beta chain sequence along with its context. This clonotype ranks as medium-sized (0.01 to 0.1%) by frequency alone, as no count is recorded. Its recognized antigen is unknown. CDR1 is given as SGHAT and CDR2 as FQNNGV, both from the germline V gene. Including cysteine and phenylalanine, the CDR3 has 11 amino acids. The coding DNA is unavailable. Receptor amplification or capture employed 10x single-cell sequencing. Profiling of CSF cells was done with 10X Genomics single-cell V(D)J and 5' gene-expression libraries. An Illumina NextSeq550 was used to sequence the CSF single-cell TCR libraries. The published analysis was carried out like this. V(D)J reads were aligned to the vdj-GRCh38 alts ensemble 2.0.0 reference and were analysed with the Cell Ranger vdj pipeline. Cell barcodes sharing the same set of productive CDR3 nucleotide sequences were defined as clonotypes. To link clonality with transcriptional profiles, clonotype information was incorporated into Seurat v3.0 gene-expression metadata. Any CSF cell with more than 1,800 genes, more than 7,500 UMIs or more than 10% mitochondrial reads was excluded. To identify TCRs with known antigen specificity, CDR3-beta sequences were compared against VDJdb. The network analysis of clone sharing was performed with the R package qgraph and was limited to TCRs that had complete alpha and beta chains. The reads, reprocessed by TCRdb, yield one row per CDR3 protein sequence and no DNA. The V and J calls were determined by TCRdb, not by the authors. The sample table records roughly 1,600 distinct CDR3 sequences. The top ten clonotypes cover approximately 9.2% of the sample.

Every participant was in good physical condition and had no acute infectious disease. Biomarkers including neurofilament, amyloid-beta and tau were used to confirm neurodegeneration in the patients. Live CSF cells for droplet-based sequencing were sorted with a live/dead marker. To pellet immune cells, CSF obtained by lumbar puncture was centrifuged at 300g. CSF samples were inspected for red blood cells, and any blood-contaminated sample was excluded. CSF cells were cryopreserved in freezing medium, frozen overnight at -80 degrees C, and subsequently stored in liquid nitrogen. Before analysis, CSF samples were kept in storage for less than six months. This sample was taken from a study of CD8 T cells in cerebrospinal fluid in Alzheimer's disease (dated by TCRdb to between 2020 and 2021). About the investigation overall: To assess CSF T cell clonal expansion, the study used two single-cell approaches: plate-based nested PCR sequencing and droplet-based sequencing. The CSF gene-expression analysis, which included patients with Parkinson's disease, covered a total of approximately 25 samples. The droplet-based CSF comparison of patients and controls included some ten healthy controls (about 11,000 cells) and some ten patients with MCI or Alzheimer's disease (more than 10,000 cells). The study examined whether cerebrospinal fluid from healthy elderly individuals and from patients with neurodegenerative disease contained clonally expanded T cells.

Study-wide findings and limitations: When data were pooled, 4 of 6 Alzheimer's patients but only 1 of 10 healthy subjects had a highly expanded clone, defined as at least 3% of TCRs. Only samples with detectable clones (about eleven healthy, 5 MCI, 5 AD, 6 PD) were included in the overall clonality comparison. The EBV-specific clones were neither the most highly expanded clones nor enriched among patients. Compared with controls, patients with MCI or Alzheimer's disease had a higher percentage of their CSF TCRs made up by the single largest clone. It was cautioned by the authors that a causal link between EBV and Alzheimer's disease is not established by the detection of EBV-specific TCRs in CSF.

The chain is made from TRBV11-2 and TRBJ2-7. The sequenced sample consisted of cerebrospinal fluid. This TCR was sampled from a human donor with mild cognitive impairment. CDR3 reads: CASSLTSGPYF.